A single sample is the source of the 18 T cell receptor beta chains below, sequenced in a study of Ad26.COV2.S vaccination and SARS-CoV-2 variants listed by TCRdb under 2021. Sample treatment or condition, as interpreted from the label and publication: 15 to 20 received Ad26.COV2.S at low or high dose, single or two shots; a few received placebo; per-sample allocation not given. Repertoires of vaccine and placebo recipients were sequenced from samples collected on day 63 after the first injection. The library was generated by the immunoSEQ multiplex PCR assay. TCRdb provides this immuneACCESS table in a form limited to in-frame rearrangements. Some clones are lacking; in checked studies, under half of them reflect an unresolved V gene, and why the rest are absent is not known. Within this sample are roughly 380,000 clones, with around 84% of them counted one time only. The biggest ten clones account for about 3.5% of the sample.

The source was peripheral blood, collected in a trial of Ad26.COV2.S vaccine versus placebo. These receptors came from a person aged 18 to 65 who received the Ad26.COV2.S COVID-19 vaccine or a placebo.

This clone was detected only once. V and J are TRBV5-1 and TRBJ2-5; 7 positions match TRBD1. CDR1 SGHRS and CDR2 YFSETQ come from the germline V gene. V lost 0 bases to trimming and J lost 4 bases; unmatched junction nucleotides: 6. The CDR3 has 15 residues. This CDR3 is CASSLEGGGGETQYF. The CDR3 nucleotides are TGCGCCAGCAGCTTGGAAGGGGGCGGCGGAGAGACCCAGTACTTC.

The V gene is TRBV11-2, the J gene TRBJ1-1, with TRBD1 matching 7 bases. Germline CDR1 is SGHAT and CDR2 is FQNNGV. The V and J ends lost 3 bases and 4 bases, in that order; junction bases with no gene match: 8. This CDR3 comprises 15 residues. DNA for the CDR3: TGTGCCAGCAGCTTCGTGAAGGGGGCTCCCACTGAAGCTTTCTTT. Its translation: CASSFVKGAPTEAFF.

The chain couples TRBV7-8 to TRBJ2-1; 9 nucleotides match TRBD2. Germline lookup yields CDR1 SGHVS and CDR2 FQNEAQ. Unmatched junction bases numbered 1, after V lost 1 base and J lost 6 bases. This CDR3 contains 14 residues. In DNA, the CDR3 is TGTGCCAGCAGCTTAGGACTAGCGGCCAATGAGCAGTTCTTC. It encodes CASSLGLAANEQFF.

J is TRBJ1-1 and V is TRBV3-1 (or the pseudogene TRBV3-2); no reliable D call. Germline lookup yields CDR1 LGHDT and CDR2 YNNKEL (reference sequence). The CDR3 totals 14 residues. V was cut by 1 base and J by 6 bases, with 12 bases left in between. CDR3 nucleotide sequence: TGTGCCAGCAGCCAAGGGGAGGGCAACCCTGAAGCTTTCTTT. It codes for CASSQGEGNPEAFF.

This clone was seen only once. The chain links TRBV28 to TRBJ2-7; D is perhaps TRBD2 (6 bases). Germline-derived CDR1 and CDR2 are MDHEN and SYDVKM. The V and J ends lost 5 bases and 6 bases respectively, with 17 bases between them. This CDR3 is built from 14 residues. This CDR3 is CASSIQSGSGEQYF. The CDR3 nucleotides are TGTGCCAGCAGTATTCAGTCGGGTAGCGGCGAGCAGTACTTC.

This clone has just one count. This chain links TRBV6-2 or TRBV6-3 with TRBJ2-3; a possible D gene is TRBD2 (5 bases). This CDR3 spans 15 amino acids. Trimming left V 5 bases short and J 8 bases short, with 20 bases between. Per the germline V gene, CDR1 is MNHEY and CDR2 is SVGEGT. The CDR3 loop reads CASSPQRSTRGTQYF. The DNA of the CDR3 is TGTGCCAGCAGTCCCCAGCGGTCAACCCGGGGTACGCAGTATTTT.

The count of this clone is one. Other DNA sequences in this specimen translate into the identical CDR3. Here the CDR3 reads CASSPPTYEQYF. The CDR3 nucleotides read TGTGCCAGCTCACCCCCTACCTACGAGCAGTACTTC. The rearrangement joins TRBV18 to TRBJ2-7; the D is unclear. The ends were cut back, 3 bases at V and 2 bases at J, with 5 bases in the middle. Germline CDR1 is KGHSH and CDR2 is LQKENI. The CDR3 extends over 12 amino acids.

V gene TRBV27 combines with J gene TRBJ2-7, with TRBD1 matching over 8 bases. The germline gives CDR1 MNHEY, CDR2 SMNVEV (reference sequence). V gave up 6 bases and J gave up 6 bases; unmatched junction bases: 10. CDR3 length equals 14 residues. The DNA for the CDR3 is TGTGCCAGCAGCCAAGACGCGGACAGGGTCGAGCAGTACTTC. This gives the protein CASSQDADRVEQYF.

This clone was recorded once. The V gene is TRBV7-6, the J gene TRBJ2-7; D uncertain. V shed 5 bases and J shed 3 bases, with 11 bases lying between them. This CDR3 has 13 residues. Germline V gives CDR1 SGHVS, CDR2 FNYEAQ. CDR3: CASSPRASYEQYF. CDR3 DNA sequence: TGTGCCAGCAGCCCCCGGGCTAGCTACGAGCAGTACTTC.

The gene calls are TRBV6-5 and TRBJ2-7; 10 bases map to TRBD1. The CDR3 covers 15 residues. V lost 6 bases to trimming and J lost 3 bases; unmatched junction nucleotides: 8. The germline CDR1 and CDR2 sequences are MNHEY and SVGAGI. The CDR3 loop is CASRPSRDRGYEQYF. Here the CDR3 DNA reads TGTGCCAGCAGACCGTCCCGGGACAGGGGCTACGAGCAGTACTTC.

The chain links TRBV30 to TRBJ2-2; TRBD2 aligns across 7 bases. This CDR3 has 16 amino acids. Trimming took 1 base from V and 5 from J; bases not matched to a gene: 10. From germline, CDR1 is GTSNPN and CDR2 SVGIG (reference sequence). This CDR3 reads CAWSDPSGRATGELFF. As DNA, the CDR3 is TGTGCCTGGAGTGACCCTAGCGGACGGGCGACCGGGGAGCTGTTTTTT.

This chain joins TRBV30 and TRBJ1-2; D is unclear. Germline V gene lookup returns CDR1 GTSNPN and CDR2 SVGIG (reference sequence). The CDR3 has 14 residues. V was trimmed by 0 bases and J by 3 bases, leaving 11 bases between them. The CDR3 nucleotides read TGTGCCTGGAGTGTACGGAAGGTAGACTATGGCTACACCTTC. Translated: CAWSVRKVDYGYTF.

The chain is built from TRBV7-2 and TRBJ2-2; no clear D gene. From germline, CDR1 is SGHTA and CDR2 FQGNSA. The V and J ends lost 7 bases and 5 bases respectively, with 11 bases between them. The CDR3 runs 13 residues. The CDR3: CASTQQRTGELFF. The CDR3, as DNA: TGTGCCAGCACCCAACAGCGAACCGGGGAGCTGTTTTTT.

V is TRBV19 and J is TRBJ2-1; maybe TRBD2 (6 bases). CDR3 length equals 14 residues. Trimming took 7 bases from V and 10 from J, leaving 20 bases between them. The germline V gene has CDR1 LNHDA and CDR2 SQIVND (reference sequence). The CDR3 here is CASTTPVYAGEQFF. DNA of the CDR3: TGTGCCAGTACCACCCCTGTCTACGCGGGAGAGCAGTTCTTC.

V is TRBV5-6 and J is TRBJ2-5; TRBD1 aligns across 7 bases. V lost 1 base, J lost 5 bases, and 2 bases stayed unmatched. There are 13 residues in the CDR3. Germline CDR1 and CDR2: SGHDT and YYEEEE. DNA for the CDR3: TGTGCCAGCAGCTTGAGAGGGGGCGAGACCCAGTACTTC. Its protein is CASSLRGGETQYF. The variable domain in full, with the rest retrieved from reference TRBV5-6 and TRBJ2-5, is DAGVTQSPTHLIKTRGQQVTLRCSPKSGHDTVSWYQQALGQGPQFIFQYYEEEERQRGNFPDRFSGHQFPNYSSELNVNALLLGDSALYLCASSLRGGETQYFGPGTRLLVL.

The chain carries TRBV2 and TRBJ2-5, with D unresolved. This CDR3 has 14 amino acids. Trimming shortened V by 3 bases and J by 2 bases, and 10 bases separated the two germline ends. From germline, CDR1 is SNHLY and CDR2 FYNNEI. CDR3 bases: TGTGCCAGCAGTGACAGGACCACTCAAGAGACCCAGTACTTC. This codes for CASSDRTTQETQYF.

The rearrangement links TRBV19 to TRBJ1-1; D is unclear. The CDR3 consists of 14 residues. Germline lookup yields CDR1 LNHDA and CDR2 SQIVND (reference sequence). V shed 5 bases and J shed 0 bases, with 10 bases lying between them. This CDR3 reads CASSLTLVNTEAFF. Written as DNA, the CDR3 is TGTGCCAGTAGTTTGACACTAGTGAACACTGAAGCTTTCTTT. Together with reference TRBV19 and TRBJ1-1, the CDR3 gives the full variable domain: DGGITQSPKYLFRKEGQNVTLSCEQNLNHDAMYWYRQDPGQGLRLIYYSQIVNDFQKGDIAEGYSVSREKKESFPLTVTSAQKNPTAFYLCASSLTLVNTEAFFGQGTRLTVV.

This clone has only a few counts. The V call is TRBV6-5, the J call TRBJ1-1; unclear D gene. V was cut by 5 bases and J by 0 bases, with 7 bases left in between. This CDR3 contains 13 residues. Per germline, CDR1 MNHEY and CDR2 SVGAGI. As DNA, the CDR3 is TGTGCCAGCAGTACGATTCTGAACACTGAAGCTTTCTTT. Translated, it gives CASSTILNTEAFF.